The present T cell receptor beta chain was sequenced within a study of T cells in Graves' hyperthyroidism and ophthalmopathy. The CDR3 is made up of 14 amino acids. Germline V lookup: CDR1 SNHLY, CDR2 FYNNEI. Amplification yielded TCR beta CDR3 regions, with RNA transcripts as the source. Initially, a first-round RT-PCR of the TCR CDR3 employed the HTBI primer set. TCRdb re-analysed the multiplex PCR reads in MiXCR, keeping a single row per CDR3 protein. The repertoire holds hundreds of thousands of distinct CDR3 sequences, about 20% seen once, with about 45% in the top ten. Study-wide findings and caveats: The model made its ophthalmopathy prediction, and onset followed a median approximately 6 months later.

About this clonotype: No antigen is known for it. One end of the junction fails to match germline, which may point to a read error.

On the basis of clinical symptoms, serum thyroxine and TRAb, thyroid ultrasound and orbital computed tomography, diagnoses were made. An approximately 10 ml volume of fresh peripheral blood provided the PBMCs. Sequences were obtained from blood. This receptor was taken from a man aged 35 to 55 with Graves' ophthalmopathy. The chain has TRBV2 and TRBJ1-2; D might be TRBD1 (5 bases). CDR3 nucleotides: TGTGCCAGCAGTGAGGGCAGGGAGATCTATGGCAACACCTTC. It specifies CASSEGREIYGNTF.